A single sample gave rise to the 18 T cell receptor beta chains below, sequenced in a study of shared clonotypes between healthy human individuals (dated by TCRdb to 2020 to 2022). Library preparation used the immunoSEQ multiplex PCR assay. This is the immuneACCESS table as TCRdb keeps it, with only in-frame sequences that have V and J called. A part of the clones is gone; compared with another copy, unresolved V genes explain less than half, and the rest is unexplained. This sample gives 2.3 million or so clones in total; over 90% of them show up just once. 0.35% to 0.45% of the sample goes to the ten largest clones. Source material: naive CD4+ T cells from PBMCs. The sample's cell subset or site label is to be understood as: CD45RA+ positively selected. These TCRs come from a man between 18 and 29 years old in good health. Some clones in this sample may be carry-over from other donors' samples.

The rearrangement joins TRBV28 to TRBJ2-1; D is possibly TRBD1 (5 bases). Germline values: CDR1 MDHEN, CDR2 SYDVKM. The CDR3 runs to 15 residues. The germline V and J ends were trimmed by 5 bases and 5 bases, with 16 bases remaining between them. The CDR3 DNA reads TGTGCCAGCAGTCTCGATATCGGACAAAACAATGAGCAGTTCTTC. It encodes CASSLDIGQNNEQFF.

The chain links TRBV18 to TRBJ1-2; 10 bases line up with TRBD1. J gave up 7 bases and V 1 base, and 6 bases lay outside the gene matches. This CDR3 spans 15 amino acids. The V gene's germline CDR1 is KGHSH and CDR2 LQKENI. CDR3 sequence: CASSPRGTGAGGYTF. CDR3 sequence (DNA): TGTGCCAGCTCACCACGCGGGACAGGGGCAGGTGGCTACACCTTC.

V usage is TRBV28 and J usage is TRBJ1-3; 8 bases match TRBD1. J lost 4 bases, V lost 2 bases, and 7 bases had no gene match. Germline V gene data show CDR1 as MDHEN and CDR2 as SYDVKM. The CDR3 extends over 16 amino acids. The CDR3 loop is CASSLRLQGAGNTIYF. CDR3 nucleotide sequence: TGTGCCAGCAGTTTAAGACTCCAGGGGGCGGGAAACACCATATATTTT. Using reference TRBV28 and TRBJ1-3 for the parts outside the CDR3, the full variable domain is DVKVTQSSRYLVKRTGEKVFLECVQDMDHENMFWYRQDPGLGLRLIYFSYDVKMKEKGDIPEGYSVSREKKERFSLILESASTNQTSMYLCASSLRLQGAGNTIYFGEGSWLTVV.

With respect to this clone: Other DNA sequences in the same sample also yield this CDR3. The chain combines TRBV5-1 with TRBJ2-1; TRBD2 might be the D (6 bases). Trimming pared 0 bases from V and 5 bases from J, leaving 12 bases between. Germline CDR1 is SGHRS and CDR2 is YFSETQ. The CDR3 contains 15 residues. The CDR3 reads CASSLGLAANNEQFF. The CDR3 bases are TGCGCCAGCAGCTTGGGGTTAGCGGCAAACAATGAGCAGTTCTTC.

The genes are TRBV15 and TRBJ1-2, with 9 bases lining up with TRBD1. V shed 1 base, J shed 7 bases, and the junction held 10 bases outside the gene matches. Germline CDR1 is LNHNV and CDR2 is YYDKDF (reference sequence). The CDR3 is 16 amino acids. CDR3 sequence: CATSRAPGTGLGGYTF. DNA for the CDR3: TGTGCCACCAGCAGAGCCCCCGGGACAGGGCTGGGTGGCTACACCTTC.

V and J are TRBV18 and TRBJ2-4; no firm D call. V dropped 1 base and J dropped 3 bases, with 10 bases sitting between them. This CDR3 comprises 15 residues. The germline CDR1 and CDR2 sequences are KGHSH and LQKENI. The CDR3 region has the DNA TGTGCCAGCTCACCACAGGGAATAGACAAAAACATTCAGTACTTC. Translating it yields CASSPQGIDKNIQYF. The full variable domain, in which reference TRBV18 and TRBJ2-4 provide the parts outside the CDR3, is NAGVMQNPRHLVRRRGQEARLRCSPMKGHSHVYWYRQLPEEGLKFMVYLQKENIIDESGMPKERFSAEFPKEGPSILRIQQVVRGDSAAYFCASSPQGIDKNIQYFGAGTRLSVL.

The CDR3 coding sequence is TGTGCCAGCAGTACGGCAGGGGGCTGGGGCTACACCTTC. Encoded protein: CASSTAGGWGYTF. The rearrangement links TRBV27 to TRBJ1-2; TRBD1 matches 8 bases. CDR3 length: 13 amino acids. With 5 bases clipped from V and 8 bases from J, the junction kept 7 bases outside the gene matches. Germline V gene lookup returns CDR1 MNHEY and CDR2 SMNVEV (reference sequence).

V and J are TRBV5-6 and TRBJ2-1; 11 bases fit TRBD2. V shed 4 bases, J shed 5 bases, and the junction held 11 bases outside the gene matches. Germline V gene lookup returns CDR1 SGHDT and CDR2 YYEEEE. CDR3 length: 17 residues. For the CDR3, the DNA is TGTGCCAGCAGCGTTACCCCGGGACTAGCGGATCACAATGAGCAGTTCTTC. As protein: CASSVTPGLADHNEQFF.

CDR3 sequence reads: CASGFQGAVSSPLHF. The CDR3 DNA follows: TGTGCCAGCGGATTCCAAGGGGCAGTGAGCTCACCCCTCCACTTT. V usage is TRBV7-9 and J usage is TRBJ1-6; D is possibly TRBD1 (5 bases). Trimming removed 8 bases at V and 10 bases at J, with 21 bases between. Germline CDR1 is SEHNR and CDR2 is FQNEAQ (reference sequence). CDR3 size: 15 residues.

The count of this clone is one. The gene calls are TRBV6-1 and TRBJ2-5, with D tentatively TRBD1 (5 bases). V was clipped by 6 bases and J by 6 bases, with 11 bases between them. This CDR3 is built from 12 residues. CDR1 is MNHNS and CDR2 is SASEGT in the germline V gene. Here the CDR3 DNA reads TGTGCCAGCAGAAATACAGGACAGACCCAGTACTTC. This sequence encodes CASRNTGQTQYF.

As for this clone: Other DNA sequences in this specimen translate into the identical CDR3. The rearrangement uses TRBV28 and TRBJ2-7; D gene ambiguous. V was cut by 6 bases and J by 0 bases, with 6 bases left in between. The CDR3 loop spans 12 amino acids. Germline loops: CDR1 MDHEN, CDR2 SYDVKM. The CDR3 is CASRANSYEQYF. CDR3 nucleotides: TGTGCCAGCAGGGCAAACTCCTACGAGCAGTACTTC.

The rearrangement links TRBV18 to TRBJ2-7, with 9 bases lining up with TRBD1. The length of the CDR3 is 15 residues. Per the germline V gene, CDR1 is KGHSH and CDR2 is LQKENI. Trimming removed 3 bases from V and 7 bases from J; junction bases left unmatched: 10. Written as DNA, the CDR3 is TGTGCCAGCTCACCGGGGGGACAGGGAGGCCGAGAGCAGTACTTC. It encodes CASSPGGQGGREQYF.

The chain carries TRBV15 and TRBJ1-5; 7 positions match TRBD1. V was clipped by 6 bases and J by 0 bases; unmatched bases: 8. Looked up from germline, CDR1 is LNHNV and CDR2 is YYDKDF (reference sequence). There are 16 residues in the CDR3. CDR3 sequence: CATRTDRWNSNQPQHF. The CDR3, as DNA: TGTGCCACCAGAACGGACAGGTGGAATAGCAATCAGCCCCAGCATTTT.

The sample holds one count of this clone. The chain uses TRBV28 and TRBJ1-2; D unresolved. This CDR3 is 12 amino acids long. With 10 bases removed from V and 4 bases from J, the gap between germline ends came to 13 bases. CDR1 is MDHEN and CDR2 is SYDVKM in the germline V gene. In nucleotides, the CDR3 is TGTGCCATCTCCATTGTCTCCTATGGCTACACCTTC. It is translated as CAISIVSYGYTF.

This clone has just a few counts. This chain joins TRBV6-1 and TRBJ1-4; D remains ambiguous. CDR1 is MNHNS, CDR2 SASEGT, per germline. CDR3 length: 14 amino acids. V lost 1 base, J lost 4 bases, and 7 bases lay in between. The CDR3 bases are TGTGCCAGCAGTGAAGGAGGGTTTAATGAAAAACTGTTTTTT. Residues: CASSEGGFNEKLFF.

V and J are TRBV18 and TRBJ2-7; TRBD2 is a possible D gene (6 bases). The germline V gene has CDR1 KGHSH and CDR2 LQKENI. This CDR3 contains 15 residues. V shed 5 bases and J shed 3 bases, with 17 bases lying between them. The CDR3 coding sequence is TGTGCCAGCTCAACGTGGAGGGGAGCTGGCTACGAGCAGTACTTC. Its translation is CASSTWRGAGYEQYF.

The rearrangement uses TRBV7-6 and TRBJ2-3; the match to TRBD2 covers 10 bases. This CDR3 spans 15 amino acids. CDR1 and CDR2 (germline): SGHVS, FNYEAQ. V shed 5 bases and J 4 bases; nucleotides not matched to a gene: 6. As DNA, the CDR3 is TGTGCCAGCAGCCCTGTAGCGGGAGGCTCAGATACGCAGTATTTT. It yields the protein CASSPVAGGSDTQYF.

This chain uses TRBV2 with TRBJ2-2, with D tentatively TRBD1 (5 bases). V dropped 4 bases and J dropped 2 bases, with 11 bases sitting between them. The CDR3 sequence is 15 residues long. Germline CDR1 SNHLY, CDR2 FYNNEI. The chain's CDR3 is CASSARQSNTGELFF. For the CDR3, the DNA is TGTGCCAGCAGTGCGAGACAGAGCAACACCGGGGAGCTGTTTTTT.